Below, 20 T cell receptor beta chains from the same sample are listed, as sequenced in a study of blood T cell dynamics during melanoma immunotherapy. Time point of the sample: week 3, after first cycle of checkpoint inhibitor. The repertoire was sequenced with immunoSEQ multiplex PCR; TCRdb's copy has only in-frame clones and lacks some. The sample lists roughly 12,000 clones, roughly 80% occurring once. Material: blood, obtained from a patient treated with checkpoint blockade. The origin of the receptors is a human donor with melanoma.

The rearrangement links TRBV5-1 to TRBJ1-1; D unclear. Trimming took off 2 bases at V and 0 bases at J, with 5 bases between the two ends. The CDR3 extends over 13 amino acids. Germline V gene sequence: CDR1 SGHRS, CDR2 YFSETQ. This chain's CDR3 is CASSLTLNTEAFF. In DNA form, the CDR3 reads TGCGCCAGCAGCTTAACTTTGAACACTGAAGCTTTCTTT. Full variable domain (remainder filled in from reference TRBV5-1 and TRBJ1-1): KAGVTQTPRYLIKTRGQQVTLSCSPISGHRSVSWYQQTPGQGLQFLFEYFSETQRNKGNFPGRFSGRQFSNSRSEMNVSTLELGDSALYLCASSLTLNTEAFFGQGTRLTVV.

Concerning this clone itself: Compared with germline, one end of the junction differs, possibly owing to a read error. This chain links TRBV5-5 with TRBJ1-1; D is unclear. Germline CDR1 SGHKS, CDR2 YYEKEE (reference sequence). The CDR3 contains 15 residues. The CDR3 reads CASSQGSGGYTEAFF. CDR3 in DNA: TGCGCCAGCAGCCAAGGGTCAGGAGGCTACACTGAAGCTTTCTTT.

This clone was observed once. The J gene is TRBJ1-6, the V gene TRBV19; 9 positions match TRBD1. V trimming: 4 bases; J trimming: 9 bases; junction bases outside the gene matches: 4. CDR1 is LNHDA and CDR2 is SQIVND in the germline V gene (reference sequence). The CDR3 is 14 residues long. CDR3 DNA sequence: TGTGCCAGTAGTACGGGACAGGGAATTTCACCCCTCCACTTT. Protein: CASSTGQGISPLHF.

The chain links TRBV29-1 to TRBJ2-2, with 8 bases aligning to TRBD2. V lost 4 bases to trimming and J lost 2 bases; unmatched junction nucleotides: 6. Germline assignment: CDR1 SQVTM and CDR2 ANQGSEA. The CDR3 sequence is 15 residues long. CDR3 nucleotide sequence: TGCAGCGTTGTTAGCGGGGCGCTTAACACCGGGGAGCTGTTTTTT. This sequence encodes CSVVSGALNTGELFF.

This clone has just one count. The CDR3, as DNA: TGTGCCAGCAGTTACGATATCAGGACTAGCGGCTACACCTTC. Its protein product is CASSYDIRTSGYTF. The chain links TRBV6-5 to TRBJ1-2, with unresolved D. The germline gives CDR1 MNHEY, CDR2 SVGAGI. V lost 2 bases to trimming and J lost 8 bases, with 15 bases between them. This CDR3 comprises 14 residues.

The chain joins TRBV11-2 to TRBJ2-1; D may be TRBD2 (6 bases). The ends were cut back, 6 bases at V and 3 bases at J, with 15 bases in the middle. Looked up from germline, CDR1 is SGHAT and CDR2 is FQNNGV. The CDR3 extends over 15 amino acids. CDR3 DNA: TGTGCCAGCAGTCACCGGGCCGGGGGCTACAATGAGCAGTTCTTC. It encodes CASSHRAGGYNEQFF. Together with reference TRBV11-2 and TRBJ2-1, the CDR3 gives the full variable domain: EAGVAQSPRYKIIEKRQSVAFWCNPISGHATLYWYQQILGQGPKLLIQFQNNGVVDDSQLPKDRFSAERLKGVDSTLKIQPAKLEDSAVYLCASSHRAGGYNEQFFGPGTRLTVL.

CDR3 residues: CASSIGGGRPNYGYTF. CDR3 DNA: TGTGCCAGTAGTATAGGGGGCGGTCGCCCTAACTATGGCTACACCTTC. The chain employs TRBV19 and TRBJ1-2, with D tentatively TRBD1 (5 bases). Germline V gene lookup returns CDR1 LNHDA and CDR2 SQIVND (reference sequence). Deletions cut 1 base from V and 0 bases from J, with 12 bases between. The CDR3 loop spans 16 amino acids.

The chain employs TRBV9 and TRBJ2-1; D is possibly TRBD1 (6 bases). This CDR3 comprises 13 residues. In germline, CDR1 is SGDLS, CDR2 YYNGEE. With 3 bases removed from V and 8 bases from J, the gap between germline ends came to 12 bases. DNA for the CDR3: TGTGCCAGCAGCGGAGCCAGGGGATATGAGCAGTTCTTC. Encoded protein: CASSGARGYEQFF.

V and J are TRBV28 and TRBJ2-7, with 10 nucleotides matching TRBD1. CDR3 length equals 15 residues. V was pared by 4 bases and J by 5 bases, with 8 bases of the junction left unmatched. Germline V gives CDR1 MDHEN, CDR2 SYDVKM. The CDR3 sequence is CASSSPGQGRNEQYF. CDR3 bases: TGTGCCAGCAGTTCTCCGGGACAGGGGAGGAACGAGCAGTACTTC.

The chain links TRBV2 to TRBJ2-2; D is possibly TRBD2 (7 bases). V was cut by 7 bases and J by 5 bases, with 17 bases left in between. This CDR3 region has 15 residues. CDR1 is SNHLY and CDR2 is FYNNEI in the germline V gene. Written as DNA, the CDR3 is TGTGCCAGCACTCCCCTAGGGGGAGGGACCGGGGAGCTGTTTTTT. This encodes CASTPLGGGTGELFF.

This clone was seen once. The rearrangement uses TRBV7-9 and TRBJ2-7, with no clear D. This CDR3 comprises 15 residues. Germline lookup yields CDR1 SEHNR and CDR2 FQNEAQ (reference sequence). V shed 5 bases and J shed 0 bases, with 14 bases lying between them. CDR3: CASSATYPGSYEQYF. The CDR3 DNA sequence: TGTGCCAGCAGCGCAACATACCCCGGCTCCTACGAGCAGTACTTC. Together with reference TRBV7-9 and TRBJ2-7, the CDR3 gives the full variable domain: DTGVSQNPRHKITKRGQNVTFRCDPISEHNRLYWYRQTLGQGPEFLTYFQNEAQLEKSRLLSDRFSAERPKGSFSTLEIQRTEQGDSAMYLCASSATYPGSYEQYFGPGTRLTVT.

The V gene is TRBV4-3, the J gene TRBJ2-3, with 8 bases identical to TRBD2. The germline V gene encodes CDR1 LGHNA and CDR2 YSLEER. There are 15 residues in the CDR3. With 1 base clipped from V and 1 base from J, the junction kept 1 base outside the gene matches. CDR3 bases: TGCGCCAGCAGCCAAGGGCGGGGGGGCACAGATACGCAGTATTTT. This gives the protein CASSQGRGGTDTQYF.

Here the CDR3 DNA reads TGTGCCTGGAGGACAGGGAGGGTCGGCTACACCTTC. The encoded protein is CAWRTGRVGYTF. This chain joins TRBV30 and TRBJ1-2; 7 bases align to TRBD1. V lost 3 bases, J lost 8 bases, and 6 bases stayed unmatched. The CDR3 length is 12 residues. Germline lookup yields CDR1 GTSNPN and CDR2 SVGIG (reference sequence).

This rearrangement joins TRBV2 to TRBJ1-1; the D gene is possibly TRBD1 (6 bases). The CDR3 extends over 14 amino acids. Germline CDR1 SNHLY, CDR2 FYNNEI. The V gene lost 2 bases and the J gene lost 5 bases, with 12 bases spanning the gap. CDR3: CASSELGASTEAFF. CDR3 nucleotide sequence: TGTGCCAGCAGTGAACTGGGGGCGAGTACTGAAGCTTTCTTT.

The chain joins TRBV6-5 to TRBJ2-2; D is perhaps TRBD2 (6 bases). V lost 4 bases, J lost 6 bases, and 12 bases lay in between. The length of the CDR3 is 14 residues. Germline values: CDR1 MNHEY, CDR2 SVGAGI. The CDR3 reads CASSLGGRSGELFF. The CDR3 DNA is TGTGCCAGCAGTTTAGGAGGGAGGTCCGGGGAGCTGTTTTTT.

The rearrangement links TRBV7-3 to TRBJ2-3, with 11 bases identical to TRBD2. Trimming at V came to 5 bases and at J to 3 bases, leaving 4 bases not matched to a gene. The germline V gene encodes CDR1 SGHTA and CDR2 FQGTGA. This CDR3 has 15 residues. The CDR3 here is CASSVAGGRTDTQYF. The CDR3 coding sequence is TGTGCCAGCAGCGTAGCGGGGGGGAGGACAGATACGCAGTATTTT. The entire variable domain, with the rest obtained from reference TRBV7-3 and TRBJ2-3, is as follows: GAGVSQTPSNKVTEKGKYVELRCDPISGHTALYWYRQSLGQGPEFLIYFQGTGAADDSGLPNDRFFAVRPEGSVSTLKIQRTERGDSAVYLCASSVAGGRTDTQYFGPGTRLTVL.

This clone was counted a single time. The V and J genes are TRBV7-8 and TRBJ2-2; the match to TRBD2 covers 9 bases. V was pared by 5 bases and J by 7 bases, with 11 bases of the junction left unmatched. Germline V gene lookup returns CDR1 SGHVS and CDR2 FQNEAQ. The CDR3 has 16 amino acids. The CDR3 sequence: CASSRPSAGGSGELFF. CDR3 nucleotide sequence: TGTGCCAGCAGCCGCCCTTCAGCGGGGGGAAGCGGGGAGCTGTTTTTT.

The chain combines TRBV7-9 with TRBJ1-1; 8 positions match TRBD1. Germline V gene data show CDR1 as SEHNR and CDR2 as FQNEAQ (reference sequence). There are 14 residues in the CDR3. V shed 5 bases and J 4 bases; nucleotides not matched to a gene: 6. The CDR3 coding sequence is TGTGCCAGCAGCGCCTCAGGGGGCGGCACTGAAGCTTTCTTT. Its protein is CASSASGGGTEAFF.

V is TRBV11-3 and J is TRBJ1-2, with 9 bases fitting TRBD1. The CDR3 consists of 14 residues. Looked up from germline, CDR1 is SGHNT and CDR2 is YENEEA. V was clipped by 5 bases and J by 4 bases; unmatched bases: 5. Here the CDR3 reads CASSPPGQGYGYTF. In nucleotides, the CDR3 is TGTGCCAGCAGCCCCCCGGGACAGGGCTATGGCTACACCTTC.

The V and J genes are TRBV2 and TRBJ2-7, with a tentative D call TRBD2 (6 bases). This CDR3 region has 12 residues. V shed 7 bases and J shed 6 bases, with 13 bases lying between them. Germline V gene sequence: CDR1 SNHLY, CDR2 FYNNEI. CDR3 coding DNA: TGTGCCAGCATTGGAGGGAATGGCGAGCAGTACTTC. Encoded protein: CASIGGNGEQYF. Filled out from reference TRBV2 and TRBJ2-7, the complete variable domain reads EPEVTQTPSHQVTQMGQEVILRCVPISNHLYFYWYRQILGQKVEFLVSFYNNEISEKSEIFDDQFSVERPDGSNFTLKIRSTKLEDSAMYFCASIGGNGEQYFGPGTRLTVT.